This T cell receptor beta chain was recorded in a study of cytomegalovirus exposure and HLA in healthy donors. Assay: immunoSEQ multiplex PCR; the TCRdb copy retains only in-frame clones and omits some. The table records 100,000 to 150,000 clones, 90% to 96% of them present only once. The donors were members of the validation cohort, which comprised 120 subjects and was separate from the first cohort of 670 or so subjects. V shed 2 bases and J shed 1 base, with 6 bases lying between them. This CDR3 spans 13 amino acids. Germline CDR1 is SGHDT and CDR2 is YYEEEE. Study-wide points: Subsequent analysis showed first-cohort TCR clusters tending to co-occur in roughly 130 validation repertoires.

Details on this clone: Its antigen is undetermined.

This sequence joins TRBV5-6 and TRBJ1-1, with a possible D match to TRBD1 (5 bases). The sequencing input was PBMCs. The TCR was taken from a man aged 18 to 30 in good health and CMV-seronegative. The CDR3 bases are TGTGCCAGCAGCTTCGGACAGAACACTGAAGCTTTCTTT. Its protein product is CASSFGQNTEAFF.